The clone carrying this T cell receptor beta chain was picked up many times. What it binds is not known. This CDR3 region has 12 residues. Trimming removed 5 bases from V and 3 bases from J, with 8 bases in between. CDR1 and CDR2 (germline): SGHTA, FQGNSA. The data are from a study of Graves' ophthalmopathy and Graves' hyperthyroidism. Study background: Sampling took place at initial diagnosis, with peripheral blood obtained before any treatment. Whole-study results and caveats: Ophthalmopathy progression prediction by the model yielded a sensitivity of 70.59% and a specificity of roughly 72%. Blood also carried most expanded thyroid clonotypes exceeding 0.001 frequency.

The TCR beta CDR3 regions underwent amplification from RNA transcripts. The workflow started with a first-round RT-PCR run with HTBI primers and then moved on to a second-round multiplex PCR. TCRdb recomputed calls from the multiplex PCR reads with MiXCR, one row per CDR3 protein. The sample has some 160,000 distinct CDR3 sequences, roughly two fifths seen once. Source material: peripheral blood. The V call is TRBV7-2, the J call TRBJ2-7, with D hard to call. The receptor comes from a man aged 25 to 40 with Graves' ophthalmopathy. CDR3 residues: CASSLENYEQYF. Written as DNA, the CDR3 is TGTGCCAGCAGCCTCGAAAACTACGAGCAGTACTTC.